This T cell receptor (beta chain) comes out of a study of beta chain features in type 1 diabetes. This CDR3 has 13 residues. The V gene end was trimmed by 4 bases and the J gene end by 1 base; junction bases not matched to a gene: 1. Germline values: CDR1 SGDLS, CDR2 YYNGEE. The investigators reverse transcribed all of the isolated RNA, so they sequenced expressed TCRB transcripts. TCRdb keeps only in-frame clones here, not all; method: immunoSEQ multiplex PCR. Of a few hundred thousand clones in the sample, 9.5% to 11% were seen once. V usage is TRBV9 and J usage is TRBJ2-5; 7 bases fit TRBD1. Sample: naive CD4+ T cells from blood. The origin of this receptor is a woman in her thirties in good health. The CDR3 reads CASSRQGQETQYF. In nucleotides, the CDR3 is TGTGCCAGCAGCCGACAGGGCCAAGAGACCCAGTACTTC.